The 24 T cell receptor beta chains given below trace back to one sample, sequenced in a study of cytomegalovirus exposure and HLA in healthy donors. The PCR employed 60 Vbeta primers together with 13 Jbeta primers. Data came from immunoSEQ multiplex PCR; TCRdb stores just in-frame clones and leaves some out. The repertoire consists of 150,000 to 200,000 clones, with approximately 80% occurring once and the leading ten covering under 2%. Input material: PBMCs. The receptors originated from a woman aged 25 to 39 in good health and CMV-seronegative.

The V call is TRBV4-3, the J call TRBJ2-1; D gene unclear. V was clipped by 0 bases and J by 6 bases, with 12 bases between them. Germline values: CDR1 LGHNA, CDR2 YSLEER. The CDR3 is 15 residues long. CDR3 amino acids: CASSQERSYSNEQFF. DNA for the CDR3: TGCGCCAGCAGCCAAGAACGGAGTTATAGCAATGAGCAGTTCTTC.

The chain recombines TRBV11-1 with TRBJ2-3; D is possibly TRBD2 (6 bases). Germline assignment: CDR1 SGHAT and CDR2 FQDESV (reference sequence). This CDR3 has 15 amino acids. V lost 1 base and J lost 2, with 10 bases in between. In DNA, the CDR3 is TGTGCCAGCAGCTTAGAGGGCGGGGTCACAGATACGCAGTATTTT. Encoded protein: CASSLEGGVTDTQYF. The full variable domain, completed using reference TRBV11-1 and TRBJ2-3, is EAEVAQSPRYKITEKSQAVAFWCDPISGHATLYWYRQILGQGPELLVQFQDESVVDDSQLPKDRFSAERLKGVDSTLKIQPAELGDSAMYLCASSLEGGVTDTQYFGPGTRLTVL.

This clone turned up a few times. The genes are TRBV30 and TRBJ1-1; D gene unclear. The V gene's germline CDR1 is GTSNPN and CDR2 SVGIG (reference sequence). V was cut by 0 bases and J by 0 bases, with 8 bases left in between. This CDR3 region has 14 residues. CDR3 residues: CAWSVGTVNTEAFF. The CDR3 DNA reads as TGTGCCTGGAGTGTGGGCACCGTGAACACTGAAGCTTTCTTT.

This chain uses TRBV19 with TRBJ2-1, with TRBD1 as a possible D gene (5 bases). Germline-derived CDR1 and CDR2 are LNHDA and SQIVND (reference sequence). Trimming shortened V by 5 bases and J by 8 bases, and 16 bases separated the two germline ends. The CDR3 covers 14 residues. The CDR3 loop reads CASSPWTLSDEQFF. CDR3 coding DNA: TGTGCCAGTAGTCCCTGGACACTCTCCGATGAGCAGTTCTTC.

This rearrangement joins TRBV4-3 to TRBJ2-5, with 9 positions matching TRBD2. Germline V gene data show CDR1 as LGHNA and CDR2 as YSLEER. The CDR3 extends over 15 amino acids. The trim removed 1 base at V and 5 bases at J, leaving 5 bases unmatched. The CDR3 protein is CASSQAGTSFETQYF. In DNA form, the CDR3 reads TGCGCCAGCAGCCAAGCCGGGACTAGCTTTGAGACCCAGTACTTC.

The CDR3 loop is CASSIDLRGQPQHF. The CDR3 nucleotides read TGTGCCAGTAGTATAGACCTCAGAGGTCAGCCCCAGCATTTT. This chain uses TRBV19 with TRBJ1-5; D call uncertain. V lost 0 bases to trimming and J lost 6 bases, with 9 bases between them. Germline lookup yields CDR1 LNHDA and CDR2 SQIVND (reference sequence). The CDR3 totals 14 residues.

V usage is TRBV5-3 and J usage is TRBJ2-4; TRBD2 matches 10 bases. TRBV5-3 is placed among ORFs of uncertain function. The CDR3 is made up of 17 amino acids. V gave up 3 bases and J gave up 2 bases; unmatched junction bases: 8. CDR3 sequence (DNA): TGTGCCAGAAGCTCTCCGGGACTAGCGTTTCCCAAAAACATTCAGTACTTC. Translated: CARSSPGLAFPKNIQYF.

This clone was seen just once. The chain uses TRBV5-6 and TRBJ1-2, with 9 bases fitting TRBD1. Germline loops: CDR1 SGHDT, CDR2 YYEEEE. V lost 4 bases and J lost 5; bases outside the gene matches: 3. CDR3 size: 13 residues. Written as DNA, the CDR3 is TGTGCCAGCAGCACACAGGGGGCGTATGGCTACACCTTC. It translates to CASSTQGAYGYTF.

The genes are TRBV18 and TRBJ2-5; tentatively, D is TRBD1 (5 bases). Germline-derived CDR1 and CDR2 are KGHSH and LQKENI. The germline V and J ends were trimmed by 5 bases and 2 bases, with 18 bases remaining between them. This CDR3 comprises 16 residues. This CDR3 reads CASSTRGLRSQETQYF. The CDR3 nucleotides read TGTGCCAGCTCAACAAGGGGATTGCGGTCGCAAGAGACCCAGTACTTC.

In its sample, this clone was seen a few times. The junction does not match germline at one end; this may be a read error. This chain connects TRBV7-7 to TRBJ2-7; possibly TRBD1 for D (6 bases). The length of the CDR3 is 17 residues. Germline values: CDR1 SSHAT, CDR2 FNYEAQ (reference sequence). The CDR3, as DNA: TGTGCTAGCAGCTTCCCCCCGAATAGACAGGAGCCTTACGAGCAGTACTTC. Protein product: CASSFPPNRQEPYEQYF.

This chain connects TRBV5-1 to TRBJ2-4; 9 bases map to TRBD1. J gave up 8 bases and V 4 bases, and 7 bases lay outside the gene matches. From germline, CDR1 is SGHRS and CDR2 YFSETQ. This CDR3 comprises 14 residues. In DNA, the CDR3 is TGCGCCAGCAGCCCGGACAGGGGATCGGACATTCAGTACTTC. Its protein product is CASSPDRGSDIQYF.

This clone showed up just once. The chain employs TRBV7-7 and TRBJ2-7; D may be TRBD2 (6 bases). Germline V CDR1 and CDR2: SSHAT, FNYEAQ (reference sequence). Trimming shortened V by 5 bases and J by 0 bases, and 14 bases separated the two germline ends. This CDR3 contains 15 residues. The CDR3 bases are TGTGCCAGCAGCAGACGGACGGGACTCTCCTACGAGCAGTACTTC. Translation: CASSRRTGLSYEQYF. Combining the CDR3 with reference TRBV7-7 and TRBJ2-7 gives the whole variable domain GAGVSQSPRYKVTKRGQDVTLRCDPISSHATLYWYQQALGQGPEFLTYFNYEAQPDKSGLPSDRFSAERPEGSISTLTIQRTEQRDSAMYRCASSRRTGLSYEQYFGPGTRLTVT.

The V and J genes are TRBV7-9 and TRBJ1-1, with D maybe TRBD1 (5 bases). This CDR3 contains 14 residues. CDR1 is SEHNR and CDR2 is FQNEAQ in the germline V gene (reference sequence). V gave up 5 bases and J gave up 3 bases, with 13 bases separating them. In DNA form, the CDR3 reads TGTGCCAGCAGCAATAGGGGCGGGGACACTGAAGCTTTCTTT. It yields the protein CASSNRGGDTEAFF.

The chain carries TRBV10-1 and TRBJ2-5; no clear D. The germline V and J ends were trimmed by 4 bases and 0 bases, with 9 bases remaining between them. CDR1 and CDR2 (germline): WNHNN, SYGVQD (reference sequence). This CDR3 spans 14 amino acids. Here the CDR3 DNA reads TGCGCCAGCAGTGGGCTAGTGGACCAAGAGACCCAGTACTTC. Translating it yields CASSGLVDQETQYF.

The rearrangement joins TRBV29-1 to TRBJ2-3; a possible D gene is TRBD1 (5 bases). This CDR3 spans 13 amino acids. Trimming cost V 3 bases and J 8 bases, with 15 bases left between them. Germline V gene lookup returns CDR1 SQVTM and CDR2 ANQGSEA. Here the CDR3 reads CSVEALTDTTQYF. CDR3 nucleotide sequence: TGCAGCGTTGAGGCTCTGACAGATACTACGCAGTATTTT.

This chain uses TRBV11-2 with TRBJ1-1; D remains ambiguous. Trimming stripped 1 base from V and 3 bases from J, with 6 bases between. Germline V lookup: CDR1 SGHAT, CDR2 FQNNGV. The CDR3 has 13 residues. The CDR3 spells CASSLASYTEAFF. DNA for the CDR3: TGTGCCAGCAGCTTAGCGTCCTACACTGAAGCTTTCTTT. The full variable domain, completed using reference TRBV11-2 and TRBJ1-1, is EAGVAQSPRYKIIEKRQSVAFWCNPISGHATLYWYQQILGQGPKLLIQFQNNGVVDDSQLPKDRFSAERLKGVDSTLKIQPAKLEDSAVYLCASSLASYTEAFFGQGTRLTVV.

V and J are TRBV2 and TRBJ2-1; 7 bases line up with TRBD2. V was pared by 4 bases and J by 3 bases, with 6 bases of the junction left unmatched. This CDR3 contains 15 residues. Germline CDR1 is SNHLY and CDR2 is FYNNEI. The CDR3 protein is CASSASGYLYNEQFF. In nucleotides, the CDR3 is TGTGCCAGCAGTGCTAGCGGCTATCTCTACAATGAGCAGTTCTTC.

The CDR3 reads CASRRQGPRLEKLFF. In DNA form, the CDR3 reads TGTGCCAGCAGGAGACAGGGTCCCCGACTCGAAAAACTGTTTTTT. The J gene is TRBJ1-4, the V gene TRBV27, with 7 bases identical to TRBD1. The ends lost 6 bases at V and 8 bases at J; junction bases unmatched: 12. CDR3 length: 15 amino acids. CDR1 and CDR2 (germline): MNHEY, SMNVEV (reference sequence).

In regard to this clone: A read error may account for a junction end that differs from germline. The rearrangement uses TRBV27 and TRBJ1-2; a possible D gene is TRBD1 (6 bases). This CDR3 region has 14 residues. Looked up from germline, CDR1 is MNHEY and CDR2 is SMNVEV (reference sequence). The CDR3 nucleotides are TGTGCCAGCAGTTTATTTTACGGGACAACCCTCCACCCCTTC. Amino acid sequence: CASSLFYGTTLHPF.

This clone was recorded once. V gene TRBV6-1 combines with J gene TRBJ2-3, with 15 bases matching TRBD2. CDR3 length: 18 amino acids. Germline V gene sequence: CDR1 MNHNS, CDR2 SASEGT. V lost 4 bases, J lost 2 bases, and 7 bases stayed unmatched. The CDR3 coding sequence is TGTGCCAGCAGTGGCGGCCGGACTAGCGGGAGGGTCACAGATACGCAGTATTTT. It yields the protein CASSGGRTSGRVTDTQYF.

The gene calls are TRBV21-1 and TRBJ1-5. TRBV21-1 counts as a pseudogene. The CDR3 spans 15 residues. For the CDR3, the DNA is TGTGCCAGCAGCAAAGCGCGAGGCAGCAATCAGCCCCAGCATTTT. This gives the protein CASSKARGSNQPQHF.

This chain uses TRBV4-1 with TRBJ2-7, with TRBD2 matching over 7 bases. Trimming cost V 4 bases and J 4 bases; bases outside gene matches: 1. Germline V gives CDR1 MGHRA, CDR2 YSYEKL. This CDR3 contains 12 residues. In nucleotides, the CDR3 is TGCGCCAGCAGCCCGGGGGGTTACGAGCAGTACTTC. It encodes CASSPGGYEQYF.

This chain links TRBV6-6 with TRBJ2-7; possible D gene TRBD1, 6 bases. Trimming stripped 6 bases from V and 5 bases from J, with 14 bases between. CDR1 is MNHNY, CDR2 SVGAGI, per germline (reference sequence). This CDR3 contains 13 residues. The CDR3 DNA is TGTGCCAGCAGCTGGGTTACAGGGAACGAGCAGTACTTC. It specifies CASSWVTGNEQYF.

This sequence joins TRBV10-1 and TRBJ2-2, with TRBD1 as a possible D gene (5 bases). This CDR3 has 13 residues. Looked up from germline, CDR1 is WNHNN and CDR2 is SYGVQD (reference sequence). V was pared by 3 bases and J by 3 bases, with 5 bases between. The DNA for the CDR3 is TGCGCCAGCAGTGACAGGGACACCGGGGAGCTGTTTTTT. Amino acid sequence: CASSDRDTGELFF.